This passage covers 18 T cell receptor beta chains from one sample sequenced in a study of shared clonotypes between healthy human individuals (TCRdb year 2020). For the CD8 naive samples, CD45RO-negative cells were positively selected for CCR7, yielding a CD45RA+CCR7+ population from which TemRA cells were excluded. Libraries were made using the immunoSEQ multiplex PCR assay. Drawn from immuneACCESS, this table holds only the in-frame rearrangements with V and J called that TCRdb kept. Clones are partly lost; checked studies trace under half to an unresolved V gene and leave the rest unexplained. A total of approximately 1.9 million clones appear in this sample, around 93% of them only once. The leading ten clones occupy more than 1.5% of the sample. Sequenced material: naive CD8+ T cells from PBMCs. The sample's cell subset or site label, in plain terms: CD45RA+CCR7+. These receptors all come from a man younger than 35 in good health. Some clones in this sample may be carry-over from other donors' samples.

The V call is TRBV29-1, the J call TRBJ2-5, with D hard to call. This CDR3 comprises 11 residues. Trimming took off 3 bases at V and 4 bases at J, with 6 bases between the two ends. CDR1 SQVTM and CDR2 ANQGSEA come from the germline V gene. CDR3 sequence: CSVDPGETQYF. The CDR3 DNA sequence: TGCAGCGTTGATCCCGGAGAGACCCAGTACTTC.

This clone appeared once. V gene TRBV28 combines with J gene TRBJ1-3; maybe TRBD1 (6 bases). The germline CDR1 and CDR2 sequences are MDHEN and SYDVKM. V was clipped by 1 base and J by 0 bases, with 16 bases between them. CDR3 size: 18 residues. CDR3 nucleotides: TGTGCCAGCAGTTTATTTTTGGGTGTGGGGGCCTCTGGAAACACCATATATTTT. Translated: CASSLFLGVGASGNTIYF.

The V and J genes are TRBV5-1 and TRBJ1-5; unclear D gene. Trimming took 5 bases from V and 7 from J, leaving 19 bases between them. The CDR3 covers 15 residues. Per germline, CDR1 SGHRS and CDR2 YFSETQ. The CDR3 reads CASSLDITLGQPQHF. The CDR3 region has the DNA TGCGCCAGCAGTCTAGACATAACCCTCGGGCAGCCCCAGCATTTT.

In regard to this clone: Other DNA sequences in this sample translate to the same CDR3. The V call is TRBV7-9, the J call TRBJ1-1; D is undetermined. V was shortened by 1 base and J by 1 base, with 4 bases between the two germline ends. Per the germline V gene, CDR1 is SEHNR and CDR2 is FQNEAQ (reference sequence). CDR3 length: 13 residues. In nucleotides, the CDR3 is TGTGCCAGCAGCTTAGGTAGGAACACTGAAGCTTTCTTT. Encoded protein: CASSLGRNTEAFF.

The J gene is TRBJ2-1, the V gene TRBV29-1, with TRBD2 matching 9 bases. In germline, CDR1 is SQVTM, CDR2 ANQGSEA. The CDR3 loop spans 14 amino acids. Germline trimming cut 7 bases from V and 8 bases from J; bases unmatched to any gene: 12. CDR3 coding DNA: TGCAGCGCCCCGGTCGGGACTAGCATACATGAGCAGTTCTTC. Translated, it gives CSAPVGTSIHEQFF.

With respect to this clone: Other nucleotide sequences from this sample produce the same CDR3. The CDR3 region has the DNA TGTGCCAGCAGTGAGGGACTAGCAGACTACGAGCAGTACTTC. It specifies CASSEGLADYEQYF. J is TRBJ2-7 and V is TRBV6-1, with 9 bases lining up with TRBD2. Germline V gene data show CDR1 as MNHNS and CDR2 as SASEGT. With V trimmed by 3 bases and J by 3 bases, 3 bases remained unmatched. The CDR3 contains 14 residues.

The rearrangement joins TRBV19 to TRBJ2-7; 9 bases are a match to TRBD1. The CDR3 is made up of 14 amino acids. CDR1 LNHDA and CDR2 SQIVND come from the germline V gene (reference sequence). Germline trimming cut 5 bases from V and 4 bases from J; bases unmatched to any gene: 6. CDR3 sequence: CASSSGQGFYEQYF. The CDR3 DNA follows: TGTGCCAGTAGTTCAGGACAGGGGTTTTACGAGCAGTACTTC. Full variable domain (missing parts from reference TRBV19 and TRBJ2-7): DGGITQSPKYLFRKEGQNVTLSCEQNLNHDAMYWYRQDPGQGLRLIYYSQIVNDFQKGDIAEGYSVSREKKESFPLTVTSAQKNPTAFYLCASSSGQGFYEQYFGPGTRLTVT.

Written as DNA, the CDR3 is TGTGCCAGCAGTTACGGAGCCGAGGGCGGCCTGTTTTTT. It codes for CASSYGAEGGLFF. The chain recombines TRBV6-5 with TRBJ1-4; unclear D gene. The CDR3 covers 13 residues. Germline CDR1 reads MNHEY; CDR2 reads SVGAGI. V was shortened by 2 bases and J by 14 bases, with 15 bases between the two germline ends.

V usage is TRBV7-9 and J usage is TRBJ1-5; no definite D call. The germline gives CDR1 SEHNR, CDR2 FQNEAQ (reference sequence). The CDR3 spans 17 residues. The V end was cut by 4 bases, the J end by 4 bases, with 20 bases between. The CDR3 reads CASSSSSTAVPNQPQHF. CDR3 DNA: TGTGCCAGCAGCTCATCATCCACCGCGGTCCCAAATCAGCCCCAGCATTTT.

As to this clone: The sample contains more than one DNA sequence encoding this CDR3. V and J are TRBV27 and TRBJ1-5, with D unresolved. V lost 2 bases, J lost 4 bases, and 12 bases lay in between. Germline CDR1 is MNHEY and CDR2 is SMNVEV (reference sequence). The CDR3 is made up of 15 amino acids. CDR3 bases: TGTGCCAGCAGTTTAAGTCAGGCTGGAAATCAGCCCCAGCATTTT. It codes for CASSLSQAGNQPQHF.

The rearrangement links TRBV11-2 to TRBJ2-3, with 13 positions matching TRBD2. This CDR3 spans 15 amino acids. The V gene end was trimmed by 4 bases and the J gene end by 3 bases; junction bases not matched to a gene: 1. Germline CDR1 and CDR2: SGHAT and FQNNGV. CDR3 loop: CASSWGLAGTDTQYF. CDR3 DNA sequence: TGTGCCAGCAGCTGGGGACTAGCGGGAACAGATACGCAGTATTTT.

The J gene is TRBJ1-2, the V gene TRBV9; no firm D call. Germline CDR1 reads SGDLS; CDR2 reads YYNGEE. The V end was cut by 0 bases, the J end by 6 bases, with 15 bases between. The CDR3 has 15 residues. The CDR3 sequence is CASSVDRGSRNGYTF. CDR3 nucleotide sequence: TGTGCCAGCAGCGTAGATCGGGGTTCGAGGAATGGCTACACCTTC.

J is TRBJ1-5 and V is TRBV10-3, with D possibly being TRBD1 (6 bases). The V end lost 10 bases, the J end lost 6 bases, and 16 bases lay between the germline ends. This CDR3 comprises 13 residues. Germline V gene sequence: CDR1 ENHRY, CDR2 SYGVKD. In nucleotides, the CDR3 is TGTGCCACCCTAGCGGGGGCGGGTCAGCCCCAGCATTTT. Translated, it gives CATLAGAGQPQHF.

V usage is TRBV29-1 and J usage is TRBJ2-7; 11 bases align to TRBD2. The length of the CDR3 is 14 residues. Germline assignment: CDR1 SQVTM and CDR2 ANQGSEA. J lost 3 bases, V lost 6 bases, and 7 bases had no gene match. CDR3 loop: CSVTGTSGYYEQYF. DNA of the CDR3: TGCAGCGTCACCGGGACTAGCGGTTACTACGAGCAGTACTTC.

This rearrangement joins TRBV5-4 to TRBJ1-2; D unresolved. Trimming shortened V by 0 bases and J by 4 bases, and 13 bases separated the two germline ends. Germline CDR1 SGHNT, CDR2 YYREEE (reference sequence). The length of the CDR3 is 15 residues. The CDR3 spells CASSLGGVGGYGYTF. CDR3 nucleotides: TGTGCCAGCAGCTTGGGTGGGGTCGGTGGCTATGGCTACACCTTC.

The chain has TRBV7-6 and TRBJ1-5, with D unclear. This CDR3 is built from 15 residues. Trimming cost V 5 bases and J 4 bases, with 15 bases left between them. CDR1 is SGHVS and CDR2 is FNYEAQ in the germline V gene. CDR3 nucleotides: TGTGCCAGCAGCCAACGGACGGGAGGAAATCAGCCCCAGCATTTT. Translated, it gives CASSQRTGGNQPQHF.

The J gene is TRBJ2-3, the V gene TRBV27, with 7 bases identical to TRBD1. The CDR3 runs 14 residues. The junction had 9 bases not matched to a gene; V was cut back by 6 bases and J by 6 bases. From germline, CDR1 is MNHEY and CDR2 SMNVEV (reference sequence). CDR3 nucleotides: TGTGCCAGCAGGGACAGGAGCTGGGCGGATACGCAGTATTTT. Its translation: CASRDRSWADTQYF.

The chain is built from TRBV6-5 and TRBJ2-2; maybe TRBD1 (5 bases). The CDR3 consists of 12 residues. Trimming left V 3 bases short and J 9 bases short, with 8 bases between. The germline V gene encodes CDR1 MNHEY and CDR2 SVGAGI. The CDR3 coding sequence is TGTGCCAGCAGTTATGGGGCCCGGGAGCTGTTTTTT. This encodes CASSYGARELFF.